This TCR beta chain derives from a study of identifying expanded T cells in peripheral blood. Clones were read by immunoSEQ multiplex PCR, and TCRdb kept only the in-frame ones, dropping some. The sample contains around 120,000 clones, more than 80% of which appear only once. General study findings and limits: Over two and four weeks, about 17 and 20 clones changed, versus around 1.2 between replicates.

Comments on this clone: Its cognate antigen is unknown.

V was pared by 6 bases and J by 4 bases, with 30 bases between. The CDR3 runs 19 residues. Germline loops: CDR1 MNHEY, CDR2 SMNVEV (reference sequence). The genes are TRBV27 and TRBJ1-2, with a possible D match to TRBD1 (6 bases). The sequencing sample was made of blood. This receptor was taken from a person between 18 and 75 years old in good health. The CDR3 spells CASSPTRAGDPNYGYGYTF. The CDR3, as DNA: TGTGCCAGCAGCCCGACCCGGGCAGGGGACCCGAACTACGGCTATGGCTACACCTTC.